The source of this TCR beta chain is a study of T-cell reconstitution after alpha-beta-depleted transplantation in children. The CDR3 length is 16 residues. Germline V gives CDR1 SGHTA, CDR2 FQGNSA. The V gene lost 0 bases and the J gene lost 3 bases, with 14 bases spanning the gap. The authors prepared the TCRbeta library with unique molecular identifiers. MiXCR, applied by TCRdb to the PCR reads, yields one record per CDR3 protein. The sample holds 380,000 or so distinct CDR3 sequences, about an eighth seen once. This clonotype was seen ten or more times. The chain has TRBV7-2 and TRBJ1-1; the D is unclear. The TCR sequence derives from a human donor who donated a stem cell graft to a child with Fanconi anemia. Here the sequenced sample was PBMCs, taken from the stem cell graft. For the CDR3, the DNA is TGTGCCAGCAGCTTAGCGCAAGGTGGCAGATACACTGAAGCTTTCTTT. This sequence encodes CASSLAQGGRYTEAFF. Supplemented by reference TRBV7-2 and TRBJ1-1, the full variable domain reads GAGVSQSPSNKVTEKGKDVELRCDPISGHTALYWYRQSLGQGLEFLIYFQGNSAPDKSGLPSDRFSAERTGGSVSTLTIQRTQQEDSAVYLCASSLAQGGRYTEAFFGQGTRLTVV.